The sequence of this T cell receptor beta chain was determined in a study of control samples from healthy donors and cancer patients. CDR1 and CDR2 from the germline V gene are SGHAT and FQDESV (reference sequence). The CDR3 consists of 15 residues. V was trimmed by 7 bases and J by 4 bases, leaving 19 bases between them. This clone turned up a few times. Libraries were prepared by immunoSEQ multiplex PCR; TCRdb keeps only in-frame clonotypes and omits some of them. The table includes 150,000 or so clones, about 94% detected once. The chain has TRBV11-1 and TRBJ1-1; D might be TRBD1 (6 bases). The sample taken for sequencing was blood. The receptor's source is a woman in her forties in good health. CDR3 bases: TGTGCCAGCATGGCGGCAGGGGCATTTTCCACTGAAGCTTTCTTT. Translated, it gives CASMAAGAFSTEAFF.